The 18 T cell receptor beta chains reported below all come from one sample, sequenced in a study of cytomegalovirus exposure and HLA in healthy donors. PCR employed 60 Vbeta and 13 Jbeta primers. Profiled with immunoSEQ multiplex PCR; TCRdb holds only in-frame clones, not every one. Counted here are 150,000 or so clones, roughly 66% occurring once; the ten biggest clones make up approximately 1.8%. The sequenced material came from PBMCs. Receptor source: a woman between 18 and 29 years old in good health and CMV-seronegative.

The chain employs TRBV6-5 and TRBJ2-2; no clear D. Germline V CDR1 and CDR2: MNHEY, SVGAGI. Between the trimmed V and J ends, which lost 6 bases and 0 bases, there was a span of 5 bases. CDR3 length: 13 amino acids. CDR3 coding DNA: TGTGCCAGCAGAATTACGAACACCGGGGAGCTGTTTTTT. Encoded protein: CASRITNTGELFF.

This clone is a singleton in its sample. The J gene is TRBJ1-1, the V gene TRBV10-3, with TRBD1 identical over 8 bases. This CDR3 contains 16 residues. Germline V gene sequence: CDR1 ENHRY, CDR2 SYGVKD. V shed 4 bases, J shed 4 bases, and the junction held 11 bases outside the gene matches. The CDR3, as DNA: TGTGCCATCAGTGGGGACAGGACAGGGATGAGCACTGAAGCTTTCTTT. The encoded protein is CAISGDRTGMSTEAFF.

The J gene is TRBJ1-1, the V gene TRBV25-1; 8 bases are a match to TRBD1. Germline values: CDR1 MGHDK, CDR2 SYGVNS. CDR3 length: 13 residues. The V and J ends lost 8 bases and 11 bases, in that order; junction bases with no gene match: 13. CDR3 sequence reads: CASQETGALEAFF. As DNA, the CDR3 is TGTGCCAGCCAAGAGACAGGGGCCCTGGAGGCTTTCTTT.

The DNA for the CDR3 is TGCGCCAGCAGCCAAGATGGAGCGGGAGGTTGGGATGAGCAGTTCTTC. This translates into CASSQDGAGGWDEQFF. This rearrangement joins TRBV4-3 to TRBJ2-1; 9 bases are shared with TRBD2. V trimming: 0 bases; J trimming: 8 bases; junction bases outside the gene matches: 8. Germline CDR1 reads LGHNA; CDR2 reads YSLEER. The CDR3 extends over 16 amino acids.

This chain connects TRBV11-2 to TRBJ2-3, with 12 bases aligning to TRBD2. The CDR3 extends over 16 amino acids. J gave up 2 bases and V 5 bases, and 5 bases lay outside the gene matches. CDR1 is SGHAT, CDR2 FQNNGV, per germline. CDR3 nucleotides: TGTGCCAGCAGCCCTCGGACTAGCGGGGCCACAGATACGCAGTATTTT. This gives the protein CASSPRTSGATDTQYF.

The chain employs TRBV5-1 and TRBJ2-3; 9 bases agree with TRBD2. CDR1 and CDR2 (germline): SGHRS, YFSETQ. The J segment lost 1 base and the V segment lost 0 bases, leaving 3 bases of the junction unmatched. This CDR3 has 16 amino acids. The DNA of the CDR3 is TGCGCCAGCAGCTTGGGGGCGGGAGGGCGCACAGATACGCAGTATTTT. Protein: CASSLGAGGRTDTQYF.

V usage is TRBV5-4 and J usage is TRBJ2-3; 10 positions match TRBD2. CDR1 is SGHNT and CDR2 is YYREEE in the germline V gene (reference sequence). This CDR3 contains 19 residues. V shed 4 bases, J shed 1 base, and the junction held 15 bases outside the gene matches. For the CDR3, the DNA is TGTGCCAGCAGCCGCGGGAAAAGCGGGGGGGCCTACCGCACAGATACGCAGTATTTT. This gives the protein CASSRGKSGGAYRTDTQYF.

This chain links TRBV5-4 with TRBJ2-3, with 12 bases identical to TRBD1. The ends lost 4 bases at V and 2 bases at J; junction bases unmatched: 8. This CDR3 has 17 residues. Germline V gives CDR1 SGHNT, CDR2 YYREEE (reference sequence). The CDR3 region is CASSQGTGGFTTDTQYF. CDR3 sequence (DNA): TGTGCCAGCAGCCAAGGGACAGGGGGCTTTACCACAGATACGCAGTATTTT.

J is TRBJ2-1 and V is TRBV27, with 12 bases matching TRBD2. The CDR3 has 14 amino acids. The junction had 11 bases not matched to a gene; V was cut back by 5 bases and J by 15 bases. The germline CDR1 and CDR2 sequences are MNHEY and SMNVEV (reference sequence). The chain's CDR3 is CASSRSGTSGFLFF. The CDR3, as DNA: TGTGCCAGCAGTCGTTCCGGGACTAGCGGGTTCTTGTTCTTC.

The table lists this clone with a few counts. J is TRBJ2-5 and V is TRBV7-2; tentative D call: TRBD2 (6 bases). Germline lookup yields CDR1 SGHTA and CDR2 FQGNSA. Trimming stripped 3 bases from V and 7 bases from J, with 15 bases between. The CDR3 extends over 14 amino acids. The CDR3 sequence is CASSLSGTSGTQYF. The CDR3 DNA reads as TGTGCCAGCAGCTTGTCCGGGACTTCAGGGACCCAGTACTTC.

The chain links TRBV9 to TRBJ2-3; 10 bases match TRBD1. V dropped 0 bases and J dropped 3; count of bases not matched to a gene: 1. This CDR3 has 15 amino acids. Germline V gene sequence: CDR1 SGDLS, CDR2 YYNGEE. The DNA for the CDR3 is TGTGCCAGCAGCGTAGCGGGACAGGGGACAGATACGCAGTATTTT. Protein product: CASSVAGQGTDTQYF.

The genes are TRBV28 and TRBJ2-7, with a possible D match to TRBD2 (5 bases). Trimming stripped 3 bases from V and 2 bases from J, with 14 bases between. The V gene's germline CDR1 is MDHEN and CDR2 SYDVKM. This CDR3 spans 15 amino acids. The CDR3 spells CASSLRVASTYEQYF. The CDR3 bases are TGTGCCAGCAGTTTGAGGGTGGCGAGCACCTACGAGCAGTACTTC.

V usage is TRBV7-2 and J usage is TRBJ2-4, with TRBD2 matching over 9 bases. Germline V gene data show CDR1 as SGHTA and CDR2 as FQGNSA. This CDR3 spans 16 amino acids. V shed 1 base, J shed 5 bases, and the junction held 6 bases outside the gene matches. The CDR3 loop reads CASSLVAGGVQNIQYF. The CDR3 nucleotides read TGTGCCAGCAGCTTAGTGGCGGGAGGGGTGCAAAACATTCAGTACTTC.

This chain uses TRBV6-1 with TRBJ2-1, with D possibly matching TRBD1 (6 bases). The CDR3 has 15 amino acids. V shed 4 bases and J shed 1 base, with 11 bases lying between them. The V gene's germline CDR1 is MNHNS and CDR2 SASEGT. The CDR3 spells CASSVYRVSYNEQFF. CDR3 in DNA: TGTGCCAGCAGTGTCTACAGGGTTTCCTACAATGAGCAGTTCTTC.

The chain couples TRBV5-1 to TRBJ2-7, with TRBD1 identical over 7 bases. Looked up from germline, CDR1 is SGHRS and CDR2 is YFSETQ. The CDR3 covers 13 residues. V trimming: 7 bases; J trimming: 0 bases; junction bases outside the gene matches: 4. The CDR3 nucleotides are TGCGCCAGCCGACAGGGAATCTCCTACGAGCAGTACTTC. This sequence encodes CASRQGISYEQYF.

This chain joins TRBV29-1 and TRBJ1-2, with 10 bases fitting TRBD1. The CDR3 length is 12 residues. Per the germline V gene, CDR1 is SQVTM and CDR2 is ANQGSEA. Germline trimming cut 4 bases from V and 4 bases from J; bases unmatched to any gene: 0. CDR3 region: CSVGDRGYGYTF. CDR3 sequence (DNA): TGCAGCGTTGGGGACAGGGGCTATGGCTACACCTTC. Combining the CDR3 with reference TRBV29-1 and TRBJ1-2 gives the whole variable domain SAVISQKPSRDICQRGTSLTIQCQVDSQVTMMFWYRQQPGQSLTLIATANQGSEATYESGFVIDKFPISRPNLTFSTLTVSNMSPEDSSIYLCSVGDRGYGYTFGSGTRLTVV.

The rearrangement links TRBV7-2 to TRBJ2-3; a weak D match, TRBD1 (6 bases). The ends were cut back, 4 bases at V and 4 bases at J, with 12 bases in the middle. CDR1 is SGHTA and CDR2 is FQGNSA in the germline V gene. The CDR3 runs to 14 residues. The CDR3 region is CASSSLQGADTQYF. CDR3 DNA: TGTGCCAGCAGCTCCTTACAGGGTGCAGATACGCAGTATTTT. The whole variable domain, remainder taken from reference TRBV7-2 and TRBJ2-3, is GAGVSQSPSNKVTEKGKDVELRCDPISGHTALYWYRQSLGQGLEFLIYFQGNSAPDKSGLPSDRFSAERTGGSVSTLTIQRTQQEDSAVYLCASSSLQGADTQYFGPGTRLTVL.

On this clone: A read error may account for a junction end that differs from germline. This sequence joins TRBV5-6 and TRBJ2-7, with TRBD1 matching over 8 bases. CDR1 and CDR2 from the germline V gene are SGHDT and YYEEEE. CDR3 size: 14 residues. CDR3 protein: CASSLDERAGGFFF. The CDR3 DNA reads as TGTGCCAGCAGCTTGGACGAGAGGGCAGGGGGCTTCTTCTTC.